Shown below are 8 T cell receptor beta chains from a single sample sequenced in a study of T cell responses to AZD1222 COVID-19 vaccine. The table came from immunoSEQ multiplex PCR; TCRdb's copy has only in-frame clones and leaves some out. The sample lists some 130,000 clones, roughly 90% seen once, with about 1.9% in the top ten. This specimen consisted of peripheral blood, obtained on day 0 of AZD1222 vaccination. These receptors were taken from an adult in good health.

The chain couples TRBV28 to TRBJ1-2; D is unclear. CDR3 length: 12 residues. Germline V gene lookup returns CDR1 MDHEN and CDR2 SYDVKM. Trimming removed 6 bases from V and 8 bases from J, with 13 bases in between. The CDR3 DNA is TGTGCCAGCAGCACTAATCAATACGGCTACACCTTC. Protein product: CASSTNQYGYTF.

The chain has TRBV3-1 (or the pseudogene TRBV3-2) and TRBJ1-5; 7 bases agree with TRBD1. V was clipped by 4 bases and J by 8 bases; unmatched bases: 8. CDR3 length equals 14 residues. The V gene's germline CDR1 is LGHDT and CDR2 YNNKEL (reference sequence). The CDR3 protein is CASSLYYTGEPQHF. CDR3 DNA sequence: TGTGCCAGCAGCCTCTATTACACAGGGGAGCCCCAGCATTTT.

The genes are TRBV12-5 and TRBJ1-1; tentatively, D is TRBD1 (6 bases). The CDR3 has 13 amino acids. V was pared by 0 bases and J by 7 bases, with 9 bases between. Germline V gene sequence: CDR1 LGHNT, CDR2 FRNRAP. The CDR3 here is CASGLVRGSEAFF. DNA for the CDR3: TGTGCTAGTGGTTTGGTAAGGGGGAGTGAAGCTTTCTTT.

The V call is TRBV14, the J call TRBJ2-7; 12 bases map to TRBD1. The CDR3 spans 17 residues. Germline V gene sequence: CDR1 SGHDN, CDR2 FVKESK. V shed 4 bases and J 0 bases; nucleotides not matched to a gene: 7. CDR3 protein: CASSPTRDRGPSYEQYF. The CDR3 nucleotides read TGTGCCAGCAGCCCAACCCGGGACAGGGGGCCCTCCTACGAGCAGTACTTC.

V gene TRBV7-8 combines with J gene TRBJ2-7; 8 bases agree with TRBD2. J gave up 6 bases and V 0 bases, and 10 bases lay outside the gene matches. The CDR3 has 16 amino acids. CDR1 and CDR2 (germline): SGHVS, FQNEAQ. CDR3 protein: CASSLAWGTSPSEQYF. The DNA for the CDR3 is TGTGCCAGCAGCTTAGCTTGGGGGACTAGTCCCTCCGAGCAGTACTTC.

V usage is TRBV11-3 and J usage is TRBJ1-1, with TRBD1 identical over 9 bases. Losses at the gene ends were 5 bases for V and 4 bases for J; bases not matched to a gene: 11. Germline values: CDR1 SGHNT, CDR2 YENEEA. The CDR3 is 16 amino acids. CDR3 amino acids: CASSHRGGTGSTEAFF. CDR3 in DNA: TGTGCCAGCAGCCACCGGGGGGGGACAGGGAGCACTGAAGCTTTCTTT.

In this sample, this clone turned up a few times. The chain links TRBV28 to TRBJ1-1, with D maybe TRBD1 (6 bases). Germline CDR1 and CDR2: MDHEN and SYDVKM. The CDR3 totals 11 residues. V gave up 7 bases and J gave up 10 bases, with 13 bases separating them. CDR3 nucleotide sequence: TGTGCCAGCACCCCAATCAGGGGAGCTTTCTTT. Protein sequence: CASTPIRGAFF.

CDR3 in DNA: TGTGCCAGCAGCTTAGTAGCGGGAGCGAATAATTCACCCCTCCACTTT. Amino acids: CASSLVAGANNSPLHF. The chain joins TRBV11-2 to TRBJ1-6; D not resolved. The CDR3 extends over 16 amino acids. Germline V gene sequence: CDR1 SGHAT, CDR2 FQNNGV. V dropped 1 base and J dropped 5 bases, with 12 bases sitting between them.